One sample yielded the 21 T cell receptor beta chains listed below, sequenced in a study of OX40 agonist ivuxolimab in advanced cancers. TCRdb's copy holds only in-frame clones and misses some; the assay was immunoSEQ multiplex PCR. The sample shows fewer than 80,000 clones, roughly nine tenths of them seen only once. The sequencing used CD4+ or CD8+ T cells sorted from blood, collected in a trial of the OX40 agonist ivuxolimab. The receptors here all came from an adult with an advanced solid tumor such as melanoma, head and neck, liver or kidney cancer.

This clone appeared once. The J gene is TRBJ1-1, the V gene TRBV2, with 7 bases that match TRBD1. The CDR3 is 14 amino acids. Germline trimming cut 4 bases from V and 5 bases from J; bases unmatched to any gene: 7. Germline loops: CDR1 SNHLY, CDR2 FYNNEI. The CDR3 region is CASSVWQGETEAFF. In nucleotides, the CDR3 is TGTGCCAGCAGTGTTTGGCAGGGGGAGACTGAAGCTTTCTTT. Together with reference TRBV2 and TRBJ1-1, the CDR3 gives the full variable domain: EPEVTQTPSHQVTQMGQEVILRCVPISNHLYFYWYRQILGQKVEFLVSFYNNEISEKSEIFDDQFSVERPDGSNFTLKIRSTKLEDSAMYFCASSVWQGETEAFFGQGTRLTVV.

V and J are TRBV7-9 and TRBJ2-4; D remains ambiguous. The V gene lost 4 bases and the J gene lost 0 bases, with 13 bases spanning the gap. The CDR3 extends over 16 amino acids. Per germline, CDR1 SEHNR and CDR2 FQNEAQ (reference sequence). The CDR3: CASSSNSRLAKNIQYF. As DNA, the CDR3 is TGTGCCAGCAGCTCCAACTCTCGTCTAGCCAAAAACATTCAGTACTTC.

As DNA, the CDR3 is TGTGCCAGTAGGCGGGACAGTGGTGGTCAGCCCCAGCATTTT. Its translation: CASRRDSGGQPQHF. The V call is TRBV19, the J call TRBJ1-5, with 7 bases that match TRBD1. This CDR3 has 14 residues. V dropped 6 bases and J dropped 6; count of bases not matched to a gene: 8. Germline V gene data show CDR1 as LNHDA and CDR2 as SQIVND (reference sequence).

This sequence joins TRBV7-3 and TRBJ2-7; D is tentatively TRBD1 or TRBD2 (5 bases each). The CDR3 runs 15 residues. Germline CDR1 SGHTA, CDR2 FQGTGA. The ends were cut back, 5 bases at V and 1 base at J, with 15 bases in the middle. The CDR3 DNA sequence: TGTGCCAGCAGCCCAACACCGGGACGGTCCTACGAGCAGTACTTC. Translating gives CASSPTPGRSYEQYF.

V gene TRBV2 combines with J gene TRBJ1-2; D is perhaps TRBD1 (5 bases). Between the trimmed V and J ends, which lost 6 bases and 2 bases, there was a span of 7 bases. From germline, CDR1 is SNHLY and CDR2 FYNNEI. CDR3 length: 12 residues. The CDR3 nucleotides read TGTGCCAGCAGGACAGAAAACTATGGCTACACCTTC. It specifies CASRTENYGYTF.

This clone was picked up a small number of times. The chain combines TRBV6-5 with TRBJ2-7; D gene unclear. Germline lookup yields CDR1 MNHEY and CDR2 SVGAGI. CDR3 length: 15 residues. V lost 0 bases to trimming and J lost 4 bases, with 13 bases between them. The CDR3 DNA sequence: TGTGCCAGCAGTTACTCGAGTACGGCAGCTTACGAGCAGTACTTC. This gives the protein CASSYSSTAAYEQYF.

The chain links TRBV7-2 to TRBJ2-7, with 7 bases aligning to TRBD1. V dropped 6 bases and J dropped 3; count of bases not matched to a gene: 11. The CDR3 consists of 15 residues. Germline CDR1 is SGHTA and CDR2 is FQGNSA. The CDR3 loop is CASRLHRDSLYEQYF. The DNA of the CDR3 is TGTGCCAGCAGACTTCACCGGGACAGCCTCTACGAGCAGTACTTC.

The V call is TRBV6-6, the J call TRBJ2-7; the D is unclear. Germline CDR1 is MNHNY and CDR2 is SVGAGI (reference sequence). The ends were cut back, 5 bases at V and 1 base at J, with 3 bases in the middle. CDR3 length: 11 residues. CDR3 sequence reads: CASSESYEQYF. CDR3 nucleotide sequence: TGTGCCAGCAGTGAATCCTACGAGCAGTACTTC.

The chain employs TRBV5-1 and TRBJ2-7; 10 nucleotides align to TRBD1. This CDR3 is 14 amino acids long. The V and J ends lost 4 bases and 5 bases, in that order; junction bases with no gene match: 6. CDR1 and CDR2 from the germline V gene are SGHRS and YFSETQ. CDR3: CASSPLTGGHEQYF. As DNA, the CDR3 is TGCGCCAGCAGCCCGTTGACAGGGGGCCACGAGCAGTACTTC.

This clone was seen just once. The genes are TRBV28 and TRBJ1-3, with D perhaps matching TRBD1 (5 bases). With 5 bases removed from V and 0 bases from J, the gap between germline ends came to 11 bases. Germline V CDR1 and CDR2: MDHEN, SYDVKM. CDR3 length: 15 residues. CDR3 in DNA: TGTGCCAGCAGTCACGGGACTTACTCTGGAAACACCATATATTTT. Translating it yields CASSHGTYSGNTIYF.

This clone appeared a few times. CDR3 DNA sequence: TGTGCCAGCAGCTCCCAGGGTTCTCAAGAGACCCAGTACTTC. It is translated as CASSSQGSQETQYF. The chain couples TRBV7-3 to TRBJ2-5; TRBD1 might be the D (5 bases). CDR3 length: 14 amino acids. Per germline, CDR1 SGHTA and CDR2 FQGTGA. V dropped 4 bases and J dropped 2 bases, with 11 bases sitting between them.

This clone was detected once. This chain connects TRBV27 to TRBJ2-1; 10 nucleotides line up with TRBD2. Trimming removed 0 bases from V and 6 bases from J; junction bases left unmatched: 5. This CDR3 spans 16 amino acids. Germline assignment: CDR1 MNHEY and CDR2 SMNVEV (reference sequence). The CDR3 loop reads CASSLSRAGGGNEQFF. The CDR3 region has the DNA TGTGCCAGCAGTTTATCGCGAGCGGGAGGGGGCAATGAGCAGTTCTTC.

The CDR3 is CVLAPLKTGNTIYF. DNA for the CDR3: TGTGTCCTAGCACCCCTTAAAACAGGAAACACCATATATTTT. The V call is TRBV30, the J call TRBJ1-3; no clear D. The CDR3 covers 14 residues. Germline CDR1 is GTSNPN and CDR2 is SVGIG (reference sequence).

CDR3 coding DNA: TGTGCCAGCAGTTTAAACAGGGGATGGACCGGGGAGCTGTTTTTT. The encoded protein is CASSLNRGWTGELFF. The chain employs TRBV27 and TRBJ2-2, with 7 bases that match TRBD1. There are 15 residues in the CDR3. Per the germline V gene, CDR1 is MNHEY and CDR2 is SMNVEV (reference sequence). After removal of 2 bases from V and 5 bases from J, the junction contained 5 bases not matched to a gene.

The chain employs TRBV5-1 and TRBJ2-3; 10 nucleotides agree with TRBD2. The CDR3 runs 18 residues. Looked up from germline, CDR1 is SGHRS and CDR2 is YFSETQ. Unmatched junction bases numbered 11, after V lost 4 bases and J lost 0 bases. The CDR3: CASSLISSGSLSTDTQYF. The CDR3 DNA follows: TGCGCCAGCAGCCTTATCTCTAGCGGGAGTCTGAGCACAGATACGCAGTATTTT.

The rearrangement uses TRBV7-3 and TRBJ2-7; D perhaps matches TRBD1 (6 bases). CDR3 length equals 15 residues. CDR1 and CDR2 from the germline V gene are SGHTA and FQGTGA. Trimming took off 4 bases at V and 1 base at J, with 14 bases between the two ends. The CDR3 loop reads CASSSGQLGSYEQYF. CDR3 coding DNA: TGTGCCAGCAGCTCTGGACAGCTGGGGTCCTACGAGCAGTACTTC.

The V and J genes are TRBV6-1 and TRBJ2-5; 9 nucleotides line up with TRBD2. The end of the DNA aligns better with TRBJ2-7, so the J call may be wrong. Germline V gene sequence: CDR1 MNHNS, CDR2 SASEGT. This CDR3 spans 15 amino acids. The CDR3 bases are TGTGCCAGCAGTGACTCCGGGACTAGCAGCTACGAGCAGTACTTC. It is translated as CASSDSGTSSYEQYF.

The chain links TRBV4-3 to TRBJ2-1; D is perhaps TRBD1 (6 bases). This CDR3 has 16 residues. From germline, CDR1 is LGHNA and CDR2 YSLEER. Trimming cost V 3 bases and J 3 bases, with 15 bases left between them. CDR3 sequence reads: CASSQQTGLYYNEQFF. In nucleotides, the CDR3 is TGCGCCAGCAGCCAGCAGACAGGCCTCTACTACAATGAGCAGTTCTTC.

The sample holds a few counts of this clone. This chain connects TRBV30 to TRBJ2-2; D is unresolved. This CDR3 comprises 12 residues. Between the trimmed V and J ends, which lost 1 base and 6 bases, there was a span of 6 bases. Germline lookup yields CDR1 GTSNPN and CDR2 SVGIG (reference sequence). As DNA, the CDR3 is TGTGCCTGGAGTGGTAGGGCCGGGGAGCTGTTTTTT. Translating it yields CAWSGRAGELFF.

The gene calls are TRBV18 and TRBJ2-3; D uncertain. The V end lost 9 bases, the J end lost 2 bases, and 12 bases lay between the germline ends. Germline assignment: CDR1 KGHSH and CDR2 LQKENI. The CDR3 covers 13 residues. CDR3 sequence: CASSKIATDTQYF. CDR3 DNA sequence: TGTGCCAGTTCGAAAATCGCCACAGATACGCAGTATTTT.

The V and J genes are TRBV27 and TRBJ1-6; D is perhaps TRBD1 (6 bases). Germline values: CDR1 MNHEY, CDR2 SMNVEV (reference sequence). Trimming removed 6 bases from V and 10 bases from J, with 19 bases in between. The CDR3 totals 15 residues. The CDR3 nucleotides read TGTGCCAGCAGCCCCCAGCGGGGGGCTTGGTCACCCCTCCACTTT. Translation gives CASSPQRGAWSPLHF.